This T cell receptor beta chain came from a study of blood T cells in healthy people across ages. A note on this clonotype: The junction does not match germline at one end; this may be a read error.

Germline V gene sequence: CDR1 SNHLY, CDR2 FYNNEI. CDR3 size: 13 residues. A second PCR of roughly 7 to 11 cycles used a sample-barcoded 5' primer and a J-beta primer mix. CDR3-containing paired-end reads numbered at least 3 million in each sample. TCRdb redid the calling of the 5' RACE reads with MiXCR, one entry per CDR3 protein. The sample carries 1 million or so distinct CDR3 sequences, more than 40% recorded once. Sequencing was done on a sample of blood. The sequence was collected from a woman aged 55 to 70 in good health. The J gene is TRBJ2-1, the V gene TRBV2, with D possibly TRBD2 on 6 matching bases. The CDR3 DNA follows: TGTGCCAACAGTGGGGAGGACTACTATGAGCAGTTCTTC. Translating gives CANSGEDYYEQFF.